This T cell receptor (beta chain) emerged from a study of CD8 T cells in ankylosing spondylitis. About this clonotype: Its target is unknown.

Germline CDR1 reads LGHDT; CDR2 reads YNNKEL (reference sequence). V was trimmed by 0 bases and J by 6 bases, leaving 20 bases between them. The CDR3 is 17 residues long. Generation of TCR beta libraries employed quantitative 5'-RACE incorporating molecular barcodes. Using its own MiXCR run on the 5' RACE reads, TCRdb lists one record per CDR3 protein. The table has 200,000 to 250,000 distinct CDR3 sequences, approximately 20% seen once; the top ten hold 42%. Study-wide findings and caveats: Disease-associated clones were reportedly significantly overrepresented in matched ankylosing spondylitis synovial fluid. What appeared characteristic of ankylosing spondylitis blood was a TCR beta motif of fewer than ten highly homologous variants. There were earlier reports of some motif variants in reactive arthritis synovial fluid and blood.

The rearrangement joins TRBV3-1 to TRBJ1-1; D unclear. Source material: blood, either unsorted or a sorted T cell fraction (not recorded which). This TCR was sampled from a male donor with ankylosing spondylitis. The CDR3 region is CASSQEVLAGGLAEAFF. The CDR3 coding sequence is TGTGCCAGCAGCCAAGAGGTCCTCGCGGGAGGGTTGGCTGAAGCTTTCTTT.